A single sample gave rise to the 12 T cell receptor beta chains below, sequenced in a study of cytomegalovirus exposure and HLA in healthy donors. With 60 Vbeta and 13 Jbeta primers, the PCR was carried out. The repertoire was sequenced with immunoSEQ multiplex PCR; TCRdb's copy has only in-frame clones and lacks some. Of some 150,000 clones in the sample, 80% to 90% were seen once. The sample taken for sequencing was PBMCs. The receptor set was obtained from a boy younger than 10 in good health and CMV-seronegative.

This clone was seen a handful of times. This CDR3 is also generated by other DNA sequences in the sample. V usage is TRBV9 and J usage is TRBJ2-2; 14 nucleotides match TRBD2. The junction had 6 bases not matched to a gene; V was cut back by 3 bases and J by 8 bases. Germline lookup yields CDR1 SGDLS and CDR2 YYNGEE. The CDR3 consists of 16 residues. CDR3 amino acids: CASSARLAGGPGELFF. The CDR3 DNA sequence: TGTGCCAGCAGCGCTCGACTAGCGGGAGGGCCGGGGGAGCTGTTTTTT.

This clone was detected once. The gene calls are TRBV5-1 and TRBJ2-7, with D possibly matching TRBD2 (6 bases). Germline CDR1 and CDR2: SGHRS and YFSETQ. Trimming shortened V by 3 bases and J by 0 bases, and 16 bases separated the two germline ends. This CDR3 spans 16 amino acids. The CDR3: CASSWGDSRSSYEQYF. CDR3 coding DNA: TGCGCCAGCAGCTGGGGGGACTCCCGGAGCTCCTACGAGCAGTACTTC.

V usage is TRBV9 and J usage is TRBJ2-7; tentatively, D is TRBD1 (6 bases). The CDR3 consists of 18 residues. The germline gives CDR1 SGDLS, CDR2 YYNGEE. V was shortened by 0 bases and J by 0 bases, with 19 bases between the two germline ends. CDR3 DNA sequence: TGTGCCAGCAGCGTAGGGGGACAAGGGAGTATATCCTCCTACGAGCAGTACTTC. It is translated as CASSVGGQGSISSYEQYF.

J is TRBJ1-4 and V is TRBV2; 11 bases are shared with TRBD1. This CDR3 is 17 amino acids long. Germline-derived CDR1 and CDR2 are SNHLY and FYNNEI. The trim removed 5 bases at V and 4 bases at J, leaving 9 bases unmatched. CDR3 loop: CASSRDRGVGFNEKLFF. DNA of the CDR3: TGTGCCAGCAGTCGGGACAGGGGGGTAGGGTTTAATGAAAAACTGTTTTTT.

The CDR3 spells CASSPNVAGGSYNEQFF. In DNA, the CDR3 is TGTGCCAGCAGCCCAAATGTAGCGGGAGGCTCCTACAATGAGCAGTTCTTC. The rearrangement links TRBV7-2 to TRBJ2-1; TRBD2 aligns across 10 bases. The CDR3 loop spans 17 amino acids. Germline values: CDR1 SGHTA, CDR2 FQGNSA. The junction had 7 bases not matched to a gene; V was cut back by 5 bases and J by 0 bases. The full variable domain, completed using reference TRBV7-2 and TRBJ2-1, is GAGVSQSPSNKVTEKGKDVELRCDPISGHTALYWYRQSLGQGLEFLIYFQGNSAPDKSGLPSDRFSAERTGGSVSTLTIQRTQQEDSAVYLCASSPNVAGGSYNEQFFGPGTRLTVL.

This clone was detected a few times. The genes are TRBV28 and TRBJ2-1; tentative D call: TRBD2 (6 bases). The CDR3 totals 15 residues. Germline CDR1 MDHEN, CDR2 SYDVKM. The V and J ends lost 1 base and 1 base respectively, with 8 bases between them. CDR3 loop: CASSLSGESYNEQFF. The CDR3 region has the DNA TGTGCCAGCAGTTTATCGGGAGAGTCCTACAATGAGCAGTTCTTC.

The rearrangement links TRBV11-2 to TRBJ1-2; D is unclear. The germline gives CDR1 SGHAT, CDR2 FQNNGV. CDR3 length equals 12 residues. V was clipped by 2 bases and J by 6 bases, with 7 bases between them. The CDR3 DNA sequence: TGTGCCAGCAGCTTATCGGGGAATGGCTACACCTTC. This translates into CASSLSGNGYTF.

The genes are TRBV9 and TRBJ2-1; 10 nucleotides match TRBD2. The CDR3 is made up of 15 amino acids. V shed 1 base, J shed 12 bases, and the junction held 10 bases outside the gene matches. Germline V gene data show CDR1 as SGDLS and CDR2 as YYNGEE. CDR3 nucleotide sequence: TGTGCCAGCAGCGTATTGAGCGGGGGGGCCGGCGGGCAGTTCTTC. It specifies CASSVLSGGAGGQFF.

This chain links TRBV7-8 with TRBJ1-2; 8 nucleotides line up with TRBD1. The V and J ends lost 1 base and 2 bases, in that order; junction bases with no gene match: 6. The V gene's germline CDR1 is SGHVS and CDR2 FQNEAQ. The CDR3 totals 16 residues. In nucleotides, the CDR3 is TGTGCCAGCAGCTTAGAGGCGGGACAGGCGAACTATGGCTACACCTTC. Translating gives CASSLEAGQANYGYTF.

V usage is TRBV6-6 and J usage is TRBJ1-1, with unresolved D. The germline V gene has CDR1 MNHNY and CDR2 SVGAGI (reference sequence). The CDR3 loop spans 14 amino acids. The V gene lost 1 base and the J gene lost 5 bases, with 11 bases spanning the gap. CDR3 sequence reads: CASSYFSAGTEAFF. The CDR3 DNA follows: TGTGCCAGCAGTTACTTTTCGGCGGGTACTGAAGCTTTCTTT.

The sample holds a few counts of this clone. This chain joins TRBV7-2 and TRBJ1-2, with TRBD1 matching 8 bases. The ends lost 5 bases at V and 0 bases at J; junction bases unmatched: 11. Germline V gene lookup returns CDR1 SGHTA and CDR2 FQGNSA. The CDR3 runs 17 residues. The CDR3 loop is CASSQGADWDANYGYTF. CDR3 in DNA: TGTGCCAGCAGCCAGGGGGCAGACTGGGACGCTAACTATGGCTACACCTTC.

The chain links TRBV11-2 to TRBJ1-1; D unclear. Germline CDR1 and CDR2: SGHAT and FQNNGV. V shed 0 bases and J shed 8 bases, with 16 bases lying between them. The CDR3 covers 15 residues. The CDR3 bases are TGTGCCAGCAGCTTAGATAATCGGGTCATATTCGAAGCTTTCTTT. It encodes CASSLDNRVIFEAFF.